The clone carrying this T cell receptor (beta chain) appeared many times. This sample was taken from a study of regulatory T cells in long-lasting Graves disease. The time point denotes: newly diagnosed GD, antithyroid drugs for less than 3 months. Generation of the TCR library employed RNA extracted from PBMCs. The CDR3 runs to 13 residues. Trimming removed 3 bases from V and 8 bases from J, with 13 bases in between. Arm-PCR of CDR3 regions and iRepertoire HTBI primers were used to build TCR beta libraries. Via MiXCR, TCRdb re-called the multiplex PCR reads, giving one row per CDR3 protein. The data hold approximately 400,000 distinct CDR3 sequences, with about 15% observed a single time. This sample was shared with a second study, whose subject was T cells in Graves' hyperthyroidism and ophthalmopathy.

Source: peripheral blood mononuclear cells (PBMCs), taken at new diagnosis, from a patient treated with antithyroid drugs. The chain couples TRBV12-3 or TRBV12-4 to TRBJ1-2, with D unclear. The receptor was derived from a woman aged 40 to 50 with Graves disease. CDR3 sequence: CASSLKLAAGYTF. The CDR3 DNA follows: TGTGCCAGCAGTTTGAAGCTCGCTGCCGGCTACACCTTC.